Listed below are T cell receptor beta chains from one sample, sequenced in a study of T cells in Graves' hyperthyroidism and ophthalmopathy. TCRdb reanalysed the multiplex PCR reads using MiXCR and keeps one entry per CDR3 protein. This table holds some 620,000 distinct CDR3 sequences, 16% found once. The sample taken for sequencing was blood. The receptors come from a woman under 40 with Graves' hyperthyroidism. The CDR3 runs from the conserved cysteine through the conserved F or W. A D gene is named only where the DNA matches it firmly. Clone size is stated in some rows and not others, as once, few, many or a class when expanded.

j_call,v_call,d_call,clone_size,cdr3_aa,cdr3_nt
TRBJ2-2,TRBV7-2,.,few,CASSEGQGWGTGELFF,TGTGCCAGCAGCGAAGGGCAGGGTTGGGGCACCGGGGAGCTGTTTTTT
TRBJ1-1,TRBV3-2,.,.,CASSRATGGFSLNTEAFF,TGTGCCAGCAGCCGAGCTACAGGGGGCTTTTCGCTGAACACTGAAGCGTTCTTT
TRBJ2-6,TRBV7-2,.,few,CASSTFDSGANVLTF,TGTGCCAGCAGCACCTTTGACTCTGGGGCCAACGTCCTGACTTTC
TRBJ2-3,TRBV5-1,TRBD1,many,CASSSTGGEDTQYF,TGCGCCAGCAGCTCGACAGGGGGCGAAGATACGCAGTATTTT
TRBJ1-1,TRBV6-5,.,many,CASSYSSGDTEAFF,TGTGCCAGCAGTTACTCGAGTGGGGACACTGAAGCTTTCTTT
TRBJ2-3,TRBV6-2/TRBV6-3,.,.,CASSRGLVGDTQYF,TGTGCCAGCAGCCGGGGCCTAGTTGGAGATACGCAGTATTTT
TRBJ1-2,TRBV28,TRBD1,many,CASSRLLQGVGYTF,TGTGCCAGCAGTCGCCTCCTCCAGGGGGTTGGCTACACCTTC
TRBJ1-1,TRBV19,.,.,CASSPYQNTEAFF,TGTGCCAGTAGTCCTTATCAGAACACTGAAGCTTTCTTT
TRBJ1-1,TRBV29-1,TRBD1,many,CSVETGTGAFF,TGCAGCGTTGAGACCGGGACAGGGGCTTTCTTT
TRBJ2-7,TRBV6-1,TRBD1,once,CASSKPGTGGYEQYF,TGTGCCAGCAGCAAACCCGGGACAGGGGGCTACGAGCAGTACTTC
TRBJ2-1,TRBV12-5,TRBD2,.,CASGLHAGTRNNNEQFF,TGTGCTAGTGGTTTGCACGCCGGGACTAGGAATAATAATGAGCAGTTCTTC
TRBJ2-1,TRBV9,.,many,CASSVGSPSGNEQFF,TGTGCCAGCAGCGTAGGTAGTCCTTCGGGGAATGAGCAGTTCTTC
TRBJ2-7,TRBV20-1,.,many,CSARDTFYEQYF,TGCAGTGCCCGGGACACCTTCTACGAGCAGTACTTC
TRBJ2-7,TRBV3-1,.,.,CASSLRGSRITYEQYF,TGTGCCAGCAGCCTTCGGGGCAGTCGAATAACCTACGAGCAGTACTTC
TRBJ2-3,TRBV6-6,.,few,CASSYRGSRTDTQYF,TGTGCCAGCAGTTACCGGGGCAGCCGCACAGATACGCAGTATTTT
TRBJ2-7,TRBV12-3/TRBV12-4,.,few,CASRVQRETYEQYF,TGTGCCAGCAGGGTCCAACGTGAAACCTACGAGCAGTACTTC
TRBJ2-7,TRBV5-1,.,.,CASSFPGSSYEQYF,TGCGCCAGCAGCTTCCCCGGGAGCTCCTACGAGCAGTACTTC
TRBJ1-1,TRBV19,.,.,CAGSMSFGGTEAFF,TGTGCCGGTAGTATGTCTTTTGGGGGAACTGAAGCTTTCTTT
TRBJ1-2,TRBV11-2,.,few,CASSLAHQTGGYTF,TGTGCCAGCAGCTTAGCGCATCAAACGGGTGGCTACACCTTC
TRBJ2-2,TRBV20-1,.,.,CSARGLGGEGTGELFF,TGCAGTGCTAGAGGACTGGGTGGAGAGGGAACCGGGGAGCTGTTTTTT
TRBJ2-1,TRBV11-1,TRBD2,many,CASSTRTSLNEQFF,TGTGCCAGCAGCACCAGGACTAGCCTTAATGAGCAGTTCTTC
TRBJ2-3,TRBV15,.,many,CATSYPRSSDTQYF,TGTGCCACCAGCTACCCGAGGAGCTCAGATACGCAGTATTTT
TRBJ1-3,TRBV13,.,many,CASGSDLSGNTIYF,TGTGCCAGCGGCTCCGACCTCTCTGGAAACACCATATATTTT
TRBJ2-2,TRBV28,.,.,CASSFPGAGGGTGELFF,TGTGCCAGCAGTTTCCCGGGGGCGGGTGGGGGCACCGGGGAGCTGTTTTTT
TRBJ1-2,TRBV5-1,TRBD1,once,CASSFDRARGYTF,TGCGCCAGCAGCTTCGACAGGGCTCGCGGCTACACCTTC
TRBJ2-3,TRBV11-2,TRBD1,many,CASSLDQGADTQYF,TGTGCCAGCAGCTTAGATCAGGGGGCAGATACGCAGTATTTT
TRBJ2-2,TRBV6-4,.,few,CASSVDTGDGELFF,TGTGCCAGCAGTGTGGATACAGGTGACGGGGAGCTGTTTTTT
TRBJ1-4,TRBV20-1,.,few,CSASFQGRSVEKLFF,TGCAGTGCTAGTTTCCAGGGGCGCTCAGTAGAAAAACTGTTTTTT
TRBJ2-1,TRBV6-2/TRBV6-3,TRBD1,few,CASSYSGTGGYNEQFF,TGTGCCAGCAGTTACTCGGGGACAGGGGGCTACAATGAGCAGTTCTTC
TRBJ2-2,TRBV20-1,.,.,CSAQKRSLTGELFF,TGCAGTGCTCAGAAAAGGTCCCTCACCGGGGAGCTGTTTTTT
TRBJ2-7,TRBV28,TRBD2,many,CASSPLSGSSYEQYF,TGTGCCAGCAGTCCCCTTAGCGGGAGCTCCTACGAGCAGTACTTC
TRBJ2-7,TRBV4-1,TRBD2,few,CASSQDIVGLVLIEQYF,TGCGCCAGCAGCCAAGATATAGTGGGACTAGTCTTAATCGAGCAGTACTTC
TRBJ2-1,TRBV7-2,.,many,CASSSTPLLSSYNEQFF,TGTGCCAGCAGCTCTACTCCTCTCCTCAGCTCCTACAATGAGCAGTTCTTC
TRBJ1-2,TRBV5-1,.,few,CASSVQGGEGYTF,TGCGCCAGCAGCGTACAGGGAGGTGAGGGCTACACCTTC
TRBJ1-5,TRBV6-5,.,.,CASSYGTQGTPQHF,TGTGCCAGCAGTTACGGAACACAGGGAACGCCCCAGCATTTT
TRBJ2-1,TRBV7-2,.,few,CASYLPGSYNEQFF,TGTGCCAGCTACCTTCCTGGATCCTACAATGAGCAGTTCTTC
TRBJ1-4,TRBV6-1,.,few,CASRRAEGEKLFF,TGTGCCTCCAGGAGGGCGGAGGGTGAAAAACTGTTTTTT
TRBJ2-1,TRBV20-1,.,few,CSARVVGFSGSWNEQFF,TGCAGTGCTAGGGTAGTGGGGTTTAGCGGTTCTTGGAATGAGCAGTTCTTC
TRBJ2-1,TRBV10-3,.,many,CAIRGWGDNEQFF,TGTGCCATCAGGGGCTGGGGAGACAATGAGCAGTTCTTC
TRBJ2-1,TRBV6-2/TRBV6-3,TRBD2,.,CARSSGLAGSNEQFF,TGTGCCCGCAGTTCCGGCCTAGCGGGGAGCAATGAGCAGTTCTTC
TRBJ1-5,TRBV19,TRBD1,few,CASSISGGYSNQPQHF,TGTGCCAGTAGTATTTCAGGGGGCTATAGCAATCAGCCCCAGCATTTT
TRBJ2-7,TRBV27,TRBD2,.,CASSFWTSGRSYEQYF,TGTGCCAGCAGTTTTTGGACTAGCGGGAGGTCCTACGAGCAGTACTTC
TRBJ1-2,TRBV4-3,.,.,CASSQGRRVARGYTF,TGCGCCAGCAGCCAAGGGAGAAGGGTCGCTAGGGGCTACACCTTC
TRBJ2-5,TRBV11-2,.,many,CASSLVASYQETQYF,TGTGCCAGCAGCTTAGTGGCTTCGTACCAAGAGACCCAGTACTTC
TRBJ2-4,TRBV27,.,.,CASSNKGIAKNIQYF,TGTGCCAGCAGTAATAAGGGGATAGCCAAAAACATTCAGTACTTC
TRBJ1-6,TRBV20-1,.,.,CSARDAGKYNNSPLHF,TGCAGTGCTAGAGATGCAGGGAAGTACAATAATTCACCCCTCCACTTT
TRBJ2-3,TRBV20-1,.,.,CSARGAAEGGWTQYF,TGCAGTGCTAGAGGAGCGGCGGAAGGGGGATGGACGCAGTATTTT
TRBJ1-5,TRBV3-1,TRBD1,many,CASSRDDRAYQPQHF,TGTGCCAGCAGCCGGGATGACAGGGCTTATCAGCCCCAGCATTTT
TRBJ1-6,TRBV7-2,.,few,CASSLMQGSNSPLHF,TGTGCCAGCAGCTTAATGCAGGGCAGTAATTCACCCCTCCACTTT
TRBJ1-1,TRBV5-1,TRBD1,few,CASSAGQGAFF,TGCGCCAGCAGCGCGGGACAGGGAGCTTTCTTT
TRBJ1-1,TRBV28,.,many,CASSLLRANTEAFF,TGTGCCAGCAGTTTACTCAGAGCGAACACTGAAGCTTTCTTT
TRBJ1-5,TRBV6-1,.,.,CASSPIQSLNQPQHF,TGTGCCAGCAGTCCTATACAGTCGCTCAATCAGCCCCAGCATTTT